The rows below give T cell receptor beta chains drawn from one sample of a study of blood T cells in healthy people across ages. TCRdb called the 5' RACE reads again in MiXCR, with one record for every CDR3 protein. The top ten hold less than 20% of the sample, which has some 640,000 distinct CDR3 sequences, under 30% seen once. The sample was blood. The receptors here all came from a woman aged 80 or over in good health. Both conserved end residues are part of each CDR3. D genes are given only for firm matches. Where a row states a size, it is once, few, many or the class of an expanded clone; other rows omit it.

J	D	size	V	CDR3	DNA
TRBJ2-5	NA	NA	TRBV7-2	CASSLDPSQETQYF	TGTGCCAGCAGCTTAGACCCATCCCAAGAGACCCAGTACTTC
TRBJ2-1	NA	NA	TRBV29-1	CSAPGPKGNEQFF	TGCAGCGCTCCCGGACCGAAGGGCAATGAGCAGTTCTTC
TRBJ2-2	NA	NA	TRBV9	CASGPYLRSTGELFF	TGTGCCAGCGGCCCCTACCTGCGTAGCACCGGGGAGCTGTTTTTT
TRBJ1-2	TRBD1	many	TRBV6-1	CATRGTGVNYGYTF	TGTGCCACCAGGGGGACAGGGGTTAACTATGGCTACACCTTC
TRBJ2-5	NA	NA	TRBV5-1	CASSLAAGIGETQYF	TGCGCCAGCAGCTTGGCGGCAGGGATAGGGGAGACCCAGTACTTC
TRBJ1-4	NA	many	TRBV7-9	CASSSNRDRTEKLFF	TGTGCCAGCAGCTCGAATAGGGACCGGACTGAAAAACTGTTTTTT
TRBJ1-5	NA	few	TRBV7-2	CASSSSLSSNQPQHF	TGTGCCAGCAGCTCGTCCCTGAGTTCGAATCAGCCCCAGCATTTT
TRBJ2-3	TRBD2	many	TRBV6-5	CASSRGRFTSTDTQYF	TGTGCCAGCAGCCGCGGGAGGTTTACTAGCACAGATACGCAGTATTTT
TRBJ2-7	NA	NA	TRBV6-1	CASNRDARAYEQYF	TGTGCCAGCAATCGGGACGCTCGAGCCTACGAGCAGTACTTC
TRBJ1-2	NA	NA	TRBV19	CASSIPYGAVYGYTF	TGTGCCAGTAGTATCCCTTACGGAGCAGTCTATGGCTACACCTTC
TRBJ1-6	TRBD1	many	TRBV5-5	CASSLSPREDRGTSPLHF	TGTGCCAGCAGCTTGTCCCCACGTGAGGACAGGGGTACCTCACCCCTCCACTTT
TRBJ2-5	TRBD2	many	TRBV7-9	CASSSLAVYQETQYF	TGTGCCAGCAGCTCCCTAGCGGTATACCAAGAGACCCAGTACTTC
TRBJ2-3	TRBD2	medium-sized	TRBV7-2	CASSLGVAGASTDTQYF	TGTGCCAGCAGCTTAGGAGTAGCGGGGGCTAGCACAGATACGCAGTATTTT
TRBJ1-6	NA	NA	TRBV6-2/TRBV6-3	CASRLQVANSPLHF	TGTGCCAGCAGATTGCAGGTAGCTAATTCACCCCTCCACTTT
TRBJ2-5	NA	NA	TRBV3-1	CASSQLGGTQYF	TGTGCCAGCAGCCAGTTGGGGGGGACCCAGTACTTC
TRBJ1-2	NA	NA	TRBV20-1	CRALWGSYTF	TGCAGAGCTCTCTGGGGGAGCTACACCTTC
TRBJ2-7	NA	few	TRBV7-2	CASSLEGPQGWGIYNEQYF	TGTGCCAGCAGCTTAGAAGGGCCGCAGGGGTGGGGCATTTACAATGAGCAGTACTTC
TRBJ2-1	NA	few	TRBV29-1	CSVEGPPSYNEQFF	TGCAGCGTTGAAGGTCCTCCTTCCTACAATGAGCAGTTCTTC
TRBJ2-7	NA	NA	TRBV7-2	CASSLELANLYEQYF	TGTGCCAGCAGCTTAGAACTAGCTAACCTCTACGAGCAGTACTTC
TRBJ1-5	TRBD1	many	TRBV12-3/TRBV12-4	CASSPAGGTGNQPQHF	TGTGCCAGCAGCCCCGCAGGGGGGACCGGCAATCAGCCCCAGCATTTT
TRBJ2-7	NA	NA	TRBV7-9	CASSLNGRDKSYEQYF	TGTGCCAGCAGCTTAAACGGACGGGACAAATCCTACGAGCAGTACTTC
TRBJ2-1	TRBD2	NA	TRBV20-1	CSARSASGGEYNEQFF	TGCAGTGCCAGGTCGGCTAGCGGGGGGGAGTACAATGAGCAGTTCTTC
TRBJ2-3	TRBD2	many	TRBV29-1	CSVEPSVAGGFTDTQYF	TGCAGCGTTGAACCTTCGGTAGCGGGGGGCTTCACAGATACGCAGTATTTT
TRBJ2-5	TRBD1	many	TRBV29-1	CSTATGGSQETQYF	TGCAGCACAGCCACAGGGGGCAGTCAAGAGACCCAGTACTTC
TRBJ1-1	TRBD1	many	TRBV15	CATLEGQDSLNTEAFF	TGTGCCACCTTAGAAGGACAGGATAGTTTAAACACTGAAGCTTTCTTT
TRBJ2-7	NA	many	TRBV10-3	CASTLGEAYEQYF	TGTGCCTCCACCTTGGGGGAGGCCTACGAGCAGTACTTC
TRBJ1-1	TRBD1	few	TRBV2	CASSERGTGNTEAFF	TGTGCCAGCAGTGAAAGGGGGACAGGTAACACTGAAGCTTTCTTT
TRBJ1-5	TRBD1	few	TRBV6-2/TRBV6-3	CASSNDRGRNQPQHF	TGTGCCAGCAGTAATGACAGGGGGCGAAATCAGCCCCAGCATTTT
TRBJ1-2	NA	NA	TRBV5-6	CTSSLEENYGYTF	TGTACCAGCAGCTTGGAGGAAAACTATGGATACACCTTC
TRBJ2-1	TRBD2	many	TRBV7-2	CASSLTVAGGGFF	TGTGCCAGCAGCTTAACGGTAGCGGGGGGTGGGTTCTTC
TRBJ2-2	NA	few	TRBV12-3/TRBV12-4	CASSFGVANTGELFF	TGTGCCAGCAGTTTCGGGGTCGCGAACACCGGGGAGCTGTTTTTT
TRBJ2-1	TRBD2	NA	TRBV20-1	CSARVARTSMRRDNEQFF	TGCAGTGCTAGAGTGGCTAGGACTAGTATGAGGCGGGACAATGAGCAGTTCTTC